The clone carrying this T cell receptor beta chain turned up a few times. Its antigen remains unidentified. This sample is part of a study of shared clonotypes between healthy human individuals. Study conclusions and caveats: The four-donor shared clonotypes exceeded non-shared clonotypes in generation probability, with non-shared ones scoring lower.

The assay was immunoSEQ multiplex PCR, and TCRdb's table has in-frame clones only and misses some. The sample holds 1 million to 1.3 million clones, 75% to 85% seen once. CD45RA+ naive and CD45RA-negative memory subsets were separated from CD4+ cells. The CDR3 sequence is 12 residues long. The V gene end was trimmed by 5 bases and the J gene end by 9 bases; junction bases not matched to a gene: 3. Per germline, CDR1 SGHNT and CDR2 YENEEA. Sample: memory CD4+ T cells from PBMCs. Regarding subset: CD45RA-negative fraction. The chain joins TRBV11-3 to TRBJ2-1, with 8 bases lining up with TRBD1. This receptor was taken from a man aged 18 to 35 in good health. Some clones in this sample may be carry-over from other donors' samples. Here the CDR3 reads CASSTGTGEQFF. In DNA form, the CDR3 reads TGTGCCAGCAGCACCGGGACAGGTGAGCAGTTCTTC.